These T cell receptor beta chains were read from a single sample in a study of shared clonotypes between healthy human individuals. Sequencing used immunoSEQ multiplex PCR; TCRdb keeps in-frame clones, though not all of them. This table holds some 2,400,000 clones, more than 90% found once. Sample: naive CD4+ T cells sorted from blood. Receptor source: a man aged 18 to 30 in good health. Each CDR3 is given with its conserved first and last residue. Each record gives: V gene, D gene, CDR3 length, J gene, clone size, CDR3 DNA, CDR3 protein. The D gene is left open where the match is weak. Clone sizes are given selectively: once, few, many, or a class where the clone is expanded.

V: TRBV6-1
D: .
length: 15
J: TRBJ1-2
size: .
DNA: TGTGCCAGCAGTAAAGGGGCCGACACCAACTATGGCTACACCTTC
CDR3: CASSKGADTNYGYTF

V: TRBV7-8
D: .
length: 13
J: TRBJ2-6
size: .
DNA: TGTGCCAGCAGCTTCATTGGGGCCAACGTCCTGACTTTC
CDR3: CASSFIGANVLTF

V: TRBV5-5
D: .
length: 15
J: TRBJ1-4
size: .
DNA: TGTGCCAGCAGCCCGGGAGGCAGGATTAATGAAAAACTGTTTTTT
CDR3: CASSPGGRINEKLFF

V: TRBV6-5
D: .
length: 12
J: TRBJ2-7
size: .
DNA: TGTGCCAGCAGTTACTCCAGGGGCGAGCAGTACTTC
CDR3: CASSYSRGEQYF

V: TRBV27
D: .
length: 13
J: TRBJ2-2
size: .
DNA: TGTGCCAGCAGTTTATGGGGGGTCGGGGAGCTGTTTTTT
CDR3: CASSLWGVGELFF

V: TRBV6-5
D: TRBD2
length: 16
J: TRBJ2-2
size: .
DNA: TGTGCCAGCAGTTACGGTCTCCCGGGGGGAACCGGGGAGCTGTTTTTT
CDR3: CASSYGLPGGTGELFF

V: TRBV19
D: .
length: 13
J: TRBJ2-2
size: .
DNA: TGTGCCAGTAGCCCAACAGGAGGCGGGGAGCTGTTTTTT
CDR3: CASSPTGGGELFF

V: TRBV7-9
D: .
length: 12
J: TRBJ1-2
size: .
DNA: TGTGCCAGCCAAATCCTCGTTGGTGGCTACACCTTC
CDR3: CASQILVGGYTF

V: TRBV5-1
D: TRBD1
length: 17
J: TRBJ2-7
size: .
DNA: TGCGCCAGCAGCTTACGGACAGGGGCTTCGACCGCCTACGAGCAGTACTTC
CDR3: CASSLRTGASTAYEQYF

V: TRBV5-1
D: .
length: 14
J: TRBJ2-5
size: once
DNA: TGCGCCAGCAGCTCCCAGCCGGGTACGGAGACCCAGTACTTC
CDR3: CASSSQPGTETQYF

V: TRBV6-1
D: .
length: 15
J: TRBJ1-2
size: .
DNA: TGTGCCAGCAGTGAATGGGGGCAGGACGTCAGGGGCTACACCTTC
CDR3: CASSEWGQDVRGYTF

V: TRBV6-5
D: .
length: 15
J: TRBJ1-1
size: .
DNA: TGTGCCAGCACGGCCCTTGACATAGTGAACACTGAAGCTTTCTTT
CDR3: CASTALDIVNTEAFF

V: TRBV4-1
D: TRBD2
length: 16
J: TRBJ2-1
size: .
DNA: TGCGCCAGCAGCCAAGGGCCTAGCGGGGCCTACAATGAGCAGTTCTTC
CDR3: CASSQGPSGAYNEQFF

V: TRBV11-2
D: .
length: 13
J: TRBJ1-3
size: .
DNA: TGTGCCAGCAGCGACCAGGGAGGAAACACCATATATTTT
CDR3: CASSDQGGNTIYF

V: TRBV6-5
D: .
length: 12
J: TRBJ2-2
size: .
DNA: TGTGCCAGCATGAGATATACCGGGGAGCTGTTTTTT
CDR3: CASMRYTGELFF

V: TRBV18
D: .
length: 12
J: TRBJ2-7
size: .
DNA: TGTGCCAGCTCACTCCGCGGCCCCGAGCAGTACTTC
CDR3: CASSLRGPEQYF

V: TRBV7-7
D: TRBD1
length: 14
J: TRBJ2-1
size: .
DNA: TGTGCTAGCAGCCCGGGACAGGGGCCCAATGAGCAGTTCTTC
CDR3: CASSPGQGPNEQFF

V: TRBV7-9
D: .
length: 14
J: TRBJ1-3
size: .
DNA: TGTGCCAGCAGCTCCTCCCCGTCTGGAAACACCATATATTTT
CDR3: CASSSSPSGNTIYF

V: TRBV5-6
D: TRBD1
length: 15
J: TRBJ1-2
size: .
DNA: TGTGCCAGCAGCGAACAGGGGAACACTAACTATGGCTACACCTTC
CDR3: CASSEQGNTNYGYTF

V: TRBV11-2
D: .
length: 15
J: TRBJ1-5
size: .
DNA: TGTGCCAGCAGCGCGGGGGATATTAGCAATCAGCCCCAGCATTTT
CDR3: CASSAGDISNQPQHF

V: TRBV2
D: .
length: 13
J: TRBJ2-7
size: .
DNA: TGTGCCAGCAGTCCTTTAGCGAATTACGAGCAGTACTTC
CDR3: CASSPLANYEQYF

V: TRBV7-2
D: .
length: 14
J: TRBJ2-7
size: once
DNA: TGTGCCAGCAGCTCCCTCGACGGAAACTACGAGCAGTACTTC
CDR3: CASSSLDGNYEQYF

V: TRBV7-9
D: TRBD1
length: 16
J: TRBJ1-3
size: once
DNA: TGTGCCAGCAGCTTAGGGGACAGGGCTTCTGGAAACACCATATATTTT
CDR3: CASSLGDRASGNTIYF

V: TRBV6-1
D: .
length: 12
J: TRBJ2-7
size: .
DNA: TGTGCCAGCAGTCCTGGCGATAGCGAGCAGTACTTC
CDR3: CASSPGDSEQYF

V: TRBV29-1
D: .
length: 12
J: TRBJ2-5
size: .
DNA: TGCAGCGCCCAGAGGGGAAGAGAGACCCAGTACTTC
CDR3: CSAQRGRETQYF

V: TRBV11-2
D: TRBD2
length: 17
J: TRBJ2-2
size: .
DNA: TGTGCCAGCAGCGGTCTCGGGCAGCGGGGGAACACCGGGGAGCTGTTTTTT
CDR3: CASSGLGQRGNTGELFF

V: TRBV19
D: TRBD1
length: 14
J: TRBJ1-6
size: few
DNA: TGTGCCAGCAGGCCGGGACAGGGAAATTCACCCCTCCACTTT
CDR3: CASRPGQGNSPLHF

V: TRBV10-3
D: TRBD2
length: 16
J: TRBJ2-4
size: .
DNA: TGTGCCATCCCACCGGGACTAGCAGTAGCCAAAAACATTCAGTACTTC
CDR3: CAIPPGLAVAKNIQYF

V: TRBV6-5
D: .
length: 13
J: TRBJ2-3
size: once
DNA: TGTGCCAGCAGTCTAGCGTACACAGATACGCAGTATTTT
CDR3: CASSLAYTDTQYF

V: TRBV29-1
D: .
length: 13
J: TRBJ2-7
size: .
DNA: TGCAGCGCTAAGGCGAGGAGCTCCTACGAGCAGTACTTC
CDR3: CSAKARSSYEQYF

V: TRBV5-1
D: TRBD1
length: 15
J: TRBJ1-4
size: .
DNA: TGCGCCAGCAGCTTATCGGACAGGGTGAATGAAAAACTGTTTTTT
CDR3: CASSLSDRVNEKLFF

V: TRBV7-9
D: .
length: 14
J: TRBJ1-4
size: few
DNA: TGTGCCAGCAGCCTCAGGGGTACTAATGAAAAACTGTTTTTT
CDR3: CASSLRGTNEKLFF

V: TRBV6-1
D: .
length: 15
J: TRBJ1-3
size: .
DNA: TGTGCCAGCAGTGAAGCAGGGGCGCAAGGAAACACCATATATTTT
CDR3: CASSEAGAQGNTIYF

V: TRBV6-6
D: .
length: 14
J: TRBJ1-2
size: .
DNA: TGTGCCAGCAATGGGGCAGCTTCTAACTATGGCTACACCTTC
CDR3: CASNGAASNYGYTF

V: TRBV6-1
D: TRBD1
length: 14
J: TRBJ2-7
size: .
DNA: TGTGCCAGCAATCGAAACAGGGGGTACTACGAGCAGTACTTC
CDR3: CASNRNRGYYEQYF

V: TRBV18
D: .
length: 15
J: TRBJ1-3
size: .
DNA: TGTGCCAGCTCACCCAAGGACAGTCCTGGAAACACCATATATTTT
CDR3: CASSPKDSPGNTIYF

V: TRBV30
D: TRBD1
length: 15
J: TRBJ1-6
size: .
DNA: TGTGCCTGGAGGGGGGAGCAGGGGGCCTGGTCACCCCTCCACTTT
CDR3: CAWRGEQGAWSPLHF

V: TRBV7-8
D: .
length: 12
J: TRBJ2-1
size: .
DNA: TGTGCCAGCAGCCGCGAAACCGGTGGGCAGTTCTTC
CDR3: CASSRETGGQFF

V: TRBV5-1
D: .
length: 13
J: TRBJ2-7
size: .
DNA: TGCGCCAGCATCCGCCTCGGTTTGCGCGAGCAGTACTTC
CDR3: CASIRLGLREQYF

V: TRBV7-9
D: .
length: 12
J: TRBJ1-5
size: few
DNA: TGTGCCAGCAGCTTGGGAAATCAGCCCCAGCATTTT
CDR3: CASSLGNQPQHF

V: TRBV5-1
D: .
length: 14
J: TRBJ2-5
size: once
DNA: TGCGCCAGCAGCCCCCGGGGGCTTGGAGAGACCCAGTACTTC
CDR3: CASSPRGLGETQYF

V: TRBV18
D: .
length: 13
J: TRBJ1-2
size: few
DNA: TGTGCCAGCTCACTCGCAGCTAACTATGGCTACACCTTC
CDR3: CASSLAANYGYTF

V: TRBV30
D: .
length: 15
J: TRBJ2-6
size: .
DNA: TGTGCCTGGGGGCTAGCCTCCGCTGGGGCCAACGTCCTGACTTTC
CDR3: CAWGLASAGANVLTF

V: TRBV5-8
D: .
length: 15
J: TRBJ1-6
size: .
DNA: TGTGCCAGCATCCCCGGTGCGGACAGTAATTCACCCCTCCACTTT
CDR3: CASIPGADSNSPLHF

V: TRBV28
D: TRBD2
length: 14
J: TRBJ2-7
size: .
DNA: TGTGCCAGCAGTTACGGACTAGCTTCCTACGAGCAGTACTTC
CDR3: CASSYGLASYEQYF

V: TRBV6-5
D: .
length: 13
J: TRBJ2-2
size: .
DNA: TGTGCCAGCAGTTACTGGGGGACCGGGGAGCTGTTTTTT
CDR3: CASSYWGTGELFF

V: TRBV7-4
D: TRBD1
length: 15
J: TRBJ2-4
size: .
DNA: TGTGCCAGCCTTAGACGAATGACAGGGCTGTTCGTTCAGTACTTC
CDR3: CASLRRMTGLFVQYF

V: TRBV6-5
D: TRBD2
length: 16
J: TRBJ2-1
size: .
DNA: TGTGCCAGCAGTTACTCACTAGCGGGAGGCTACAATGAGCAGTTCTTC
CDR3: CASSYSLAGGYNEQFF

V: TRBV28
D: .
length: 15
J: TRBJ1-5
size: .
DNA: TGTGCCAGTGCATCAGGACAGACTATCAATCAGCCCCAGCATTTT
CDR3: CASASGQTINQPQHF

V: TRBV28
D: .
length: 14
J: TRBJ1-5
size: .
DNA: TGTGCCAGCAGCGAGGGACACCTTAATCAGCCCCAGCATTTT
CDR3: CASSEGHLNQPQHF

V: TRBV2
D: TRBD1
length: 13
J: TRBJ1-1
size: .
DNA: TGTGCCAGCCAAACAGGGGTGGGCACTGAAGCTTTCTTT
CDR3: CASQTGVGTEAFF

V: TRBV5-6
D: .
length: 14
J: TRBJ2-7
size: .
DNA: TGTGCCAGCAGTTCCGGAGGGGGGGTACGAGAGCAGTACTTC
CDR3: CASSSGGGVREQYF

V: TRBV4-2
D: .
length: 14
J: TRBJ1-5
size: few
DNA: TGTGCCAGCAGCCAACAGGGGCACAATCAGCCCCAGCATTTT
CDR3: CASSQQGHNQPQHF

V: TRBV18
D: .
length: 11
J: TRBJ2-7
size: .
DNA: TGTGCCAGTTTGGGTTTTATCGAGCAGTACTTC
CDR3: CASLGFIEQYF

V: TRBV13
D: .
length: 15
J: TRBJ2-1
size: once
DNA: TGTGCCAGCAGCTTTGGGCATCTTCATTACAATGAGCAGTTCTTC
CDR3: CASSFGHLHYNEQFF

V: TRBV19
D: .
length: 15
J: TRBJ1-5
size: .
DNA: TGTGCCAGTTGCCCGGACAGCAATAGCAATCAGCCCCAGCATTTT
CDR3: CASCPDSNSNQPQHF

V: TRBV18
D: TRBD1
length: 16
J: TRBJ1-6
size: .
DNA: TGTGCCAGCTCACCTACAGGGGAAAGCTATAATTCACCCCTCCACTTT
CDR3: CASSPTGESYNSPLHF

V: TRBV2
D: .
length: 13
J: TRBJ2-1
size: .
DNA: TGTGCCAGCAACGAAGATGTGGGTCTTGAGCAGTTCTTC
CDR3: CASNEDVGLEQFF

V: TRBV29-1
D: TRBD1
length: 14
J: TRBJ1-2
size: .
DNA: TGCAGCGTTGAGGGGATAGGGGGCCCGCTTGGCTACACCTTC
CDR3: CSVEGIGGPLGYTF